These T cell receptor beta chains were read from a single sample in a study of blood T cell repertoires in COVID-19. The table came from immunoSEQ multiplex PCR; TCRdb's copy has only in-frame clones and leaves some out. The sample shows fewer than 350,000 clones, roughly 85% of them seen only once. The sequencing input was PBMCs or T cells enriched from blood (not recorded which). The receptors stem from a woman aged 25 to 39 who had been exposed to COVID-19. The CDR3 runs from the conserved cysteine through the conserved F or W. Each record gives: J gene, V gene, D gene, clone size, CDR3 DNA, CDR3 protein. D genes are given only for firm matches. Rows give clone size only sometimes, using once, few, many, or a class for an expanded clone.

>TRBJ1-1|TRBV19|-|-
TGTGCCAGTAGCCTTACGGCGGGAGGGACTGAAGCTTTCTTT
CASSLTAGGTEAFF
>TRBJ2-3|TRBV12-3/TRBV12-4|TRBD1|-
TGTGCCAGCCGACGACAGGGTGTCGATACGCAGTATTTT
CASRRQGVDTQYF
>TRBJ1-1|TRBV28|-|-
TGTGCCCCCGGGGTACCTGAAGCTTTCTTT
CAPGVPEAFF
>TRBJ2-7|TRBV7-8|-|-
TGTGCCAGCAGCTTAGAGGGGTTTGAACGGTACTTC
CASSLEGFERYF
>TRBJ1-2|TRBV5-6|TRBD1|-
TGTGCCAGCAGCTTGCCGACAGGGGGTGGCTACACCTTC
CASSLPTGGGYTF
>TRBJ1-6|TRBV6-2/TRBV6-3|TRBD1|-
TGTGCCAGCAGTTACCCGGACAGGGCGCCCCTCCACTTT
CASSYPDRAPLHF
>TRBJ2-5|TRBV7-8|TRBD1|-
TGTGCCAGCAGCTTAGAACGAGGGGGCGGGTTGTTAGAGACCCAGTACTTC
CASSLERGGGLLETQYF
>TRBJ2-7|TRBV5-4|TRBD1|-
TGTGCCAGCAGCTTCAGACAGGGAAGGAACGAGCAGTACTTC
CASSFRQGRNEQYF
>TRBJ1-6|TRBV9|-|-
TGTGCCAGCAGCATTGGGGAGGCCCTCCACTTT
CASSIGEALHF
>TRBJ2-7|TRBV27|-|-
TGTGCCAGCAGTCTTGCCCCGGACAGCTCCTACGAGCAGTACTTC
CASSLAPDSSYEQYF
>TRBJ2-7|TRBV14|-|-
TGTGCCAGCAGCCGGGCCCGGAGGGACGAGCAGTACTTC
CASSRARRDEQYF
>TRBJ2-1|TRBV27|TRBD2|-
TGTGCCAGCAGTTTAAGCGGGAGCTCCTACAATGAGCAGTTCTTC
CASSLSGSSYNEQFF
>TRBJ1-1|TRBV19|-|-
TGTGCCAGTAGTATCCTCAGGGGCACTGAAGCTTTCTTT
CASSILRGTEAFF
>TRBJ1-2|TRBV7-8|TRBD1|-
TGTGCCAGCAGCTTAGCGAGGATCATCGGACAGGGCATCTATGGCTACACCTTC
CASSLARIIGQGIYGYTF
>TRBJ2-5|TRBV7-2|TRBD2|-
TGTGCCAGCAGCCCCGGGACTAGCGGGGGGGCCTTAAAGACCCAGTACTTC
CASSPGTSGGALKTQYF
>TRBJ2-5|TRBV27|TRBD2|-
TGTGCCAGCAGTTTAATGGGACTAGAAGGAGAGACCCAGTACTTC
CASSLMGLEGETQYF
>TRBJ1-1|TRBV5-6|-|many
TGTGCCAGCAGCTTCATGGACAGGAACACTGAAGCTTTCTTT
CASSFMDRNTEAFF
>TRBJ1-2|TRBV6-5|-|once
TGTGCCAGCAGTTACGGACGGACAGCTAACTATGGCTACACCTTC
CASSYGRTANYGYTF
>TRBJ1-6|TRBV27|-|-
TGTGCCAGCAGCTCGGGGGGGTATAATTCACCCCTCCACTTT
CASSSGGYNSPLHF
>TRBJ1-3|TRBV7-2|-|-
TGTGCCAGCAGCCCCCCGGGGGTTAGGGGAAACACCATATATTTT
CASSPPGVRGNTIYF
>TRBJ1-1|TRBV5-1|-|-
TGCGCCAGTATTTGGGGACAGAACACTGAAGCTTTCTTT
CASIWGQNTEAFF
>TRBJ1-5|TRBV28|-|once
TGTGCCAGCAGTTTAGGAGGGTTCGGTCAGCCCCAGCATTTT
CASSLGGFGQPQHF
>TRBJ2-1|TRBV19|TRBD1|few
TGTGCCAGTAGTCGGATTCCCGGGACAGGGTTTGATGAGCAGTTCTTC
CASSRIPGTGFDEQFF
>TRBJ2-7|TRBV4-1|TRBD2|-
TGCGCCAGCAGCCAAGTTGGGCTAGCGGGACTTTACGAGCAGTACTTC
CASSQVGLAGLYEQYF
>TRBJ1-6|TRBV30|TRBD1|-
TGTGCCTGGAGTTCCTCAGGGGGACGGTCACCCCTCCACTTT
CAWSSSGGRSPLHF
>TRBJ2-7|TRBV7-8|TRBD2|-
TGTGCCAGCAGCTTACTATCGCGGGAGTCCGGCTACGAGCAGTACTTC
CASSLLSRESGYEQYF
>TRBJ1-1|TRBV5-1|-|-
TGCGCCAGCAGCTTGGGACTAGAGGATCCTGAAGCTTTCTTT
CASSLGLEDPEAFF
>TRBJ1-4|TRBV14|TRBD1|-
TGTGCCAGCAGCCAAGGGGGGACAGGGAGTGAAAAACTGTTTTTT
CASSQGGTGSEKLFF
>TRBJ1-2|TRBV5-8|-|few
TGTGCCAGCAGCTTGGTCTCTGGGAGCGATGGCTACACCTTC
CASSLVSGSDGYTF
>TRBJ2-1|TRBV27|-|-
TGTGCCAGCAGTGTAACGAGCTCCTACAATGAGCAGTTCTTC
CASSVTSSYNEQFF
>TRBJ2-7|TRBV20-1|-|-
TGCAGTGCTCGTCAGGGTTACGAGCAGTACTTC
CSARQGYEQYF
>TRBJ1-6|TRBV20-1|-|-
TGCAGTGCTGCCCCACTAGAACCCCTCCACTTT
CSAAPLEPLHF
>TRBJ1-4|TRBV6-6|-|-
TGTGCCAGTATCGGCCCTTCGGGTGAAAAACTGTTTTTT
CASIGPSGEKLFF
>TRBJ1-2|TRBV3-1/TRBV3-2|-|once
TGTGCCAGCAGCCAAGATTTGACCGCCCAGGCCGGATTC
CASSQDLTAQAGF
>TRBJ2-7|TRBV3-1/TRBV3-2|TRBD2|-
TGTGCCAGCAGCCACCTTAGGACTAGTCTTCTCTTC
CASSHLRTSLLF
>TRBJ1-1|TRBV7-3|TRBD1|-
TGTGCCAGCAGCCTCGCAGGGGGAAATTATATGACTGAAGCTTTCTTT
CASSLAGGNYMTEAFF
>TRBJ2-1|TRBV29-1|TRBD2|-
TGCAGCGCTGGGACTAGCGGGGGAAATGAGCAGTTCTTC
CSAGTSGGNEQFF
>TRBJ2-7|TRBV7-8|-|few
TGTGCCAGCAGCTTAGTAGAGAGGGCCTCCTACGAGCAGTACTTC
CASSLVERASYEQYF
>TRBJ1-2|TRBV5-5|TRBD1|-
TGTGCCAGCAGCTTGAAAGGGAGGACAGGGTGGCCAACCTATGGCTACACCTTC
CASSLKGRTGWPTYGYTF
>TRBJ2-1|TRBV7-2|-|once
TGTGCCAGCAGCTTAGTACGGGAGAATGAGCAGTTCTTC
CASSLVRENEQFF
>TRBJ2-7|TRBV7-2|-|once
TGTGCCAGCAGCTCTAGGGGTACTAGCTCAACATCCTACGAGCAGTACTTC
CASSSRGTSSTSYEQYF